Detailed here is one TCR beta chain. What it binds is not known. Both 60 Vbeta primers and 13 Jbeta primers went into the PCR. Some clones are missing from TCRdb's copy, which holds only in-frame ones; the method was immunoSEQ multiplex PCR. The sample shows 85,000 to 100,000 clones, 86% of them seen only once. These data belong to a study of cytomegalovirus exposure and HLA in healthy donors. Across the study: The 110 million or so unique TCR beta sequences, from 150 million to 200 million T cells, were found by an earlier analysis.

Study conclusions and caveats: It emerged from a later analysis that several of the most significant clusters appeared to be linked to common viral pathogens.

CDR3 length: 15 residues. Germline V gives CDR1 MGHRA, CDR2 YSYEKL. V lost 6 bases, J lost 5 bases, and 17 bases lay in between. The chain has TRBV4-1 and TRBJ2-1; D unclear. The TCR comes from a man aged 25-45 years in good health and CMV-seropositive. The sample comprised PBMCs. CDR3 DNA sequence: TGCGCCAGCAGATCCTTAGTAAAGATCCACAATGAGCAGTTCTTC. Its translation: CASRSLVKIHNEQFF.